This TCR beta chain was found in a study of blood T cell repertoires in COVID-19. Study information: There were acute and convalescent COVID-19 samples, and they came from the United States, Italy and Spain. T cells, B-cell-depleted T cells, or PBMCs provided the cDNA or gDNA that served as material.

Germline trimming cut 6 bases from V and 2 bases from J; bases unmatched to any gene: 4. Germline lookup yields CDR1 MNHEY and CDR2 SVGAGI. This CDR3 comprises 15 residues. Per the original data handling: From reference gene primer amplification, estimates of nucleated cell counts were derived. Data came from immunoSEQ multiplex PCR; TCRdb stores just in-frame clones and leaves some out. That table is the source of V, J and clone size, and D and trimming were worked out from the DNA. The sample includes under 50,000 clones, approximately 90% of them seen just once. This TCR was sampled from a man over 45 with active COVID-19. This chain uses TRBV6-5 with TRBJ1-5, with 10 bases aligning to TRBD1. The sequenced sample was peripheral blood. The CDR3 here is CASSHGTGGNQPQHF. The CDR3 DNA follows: TGTGCCAGCAGCCACGGGACAGGGGGCAATCAGCCCCAGCATTTT.